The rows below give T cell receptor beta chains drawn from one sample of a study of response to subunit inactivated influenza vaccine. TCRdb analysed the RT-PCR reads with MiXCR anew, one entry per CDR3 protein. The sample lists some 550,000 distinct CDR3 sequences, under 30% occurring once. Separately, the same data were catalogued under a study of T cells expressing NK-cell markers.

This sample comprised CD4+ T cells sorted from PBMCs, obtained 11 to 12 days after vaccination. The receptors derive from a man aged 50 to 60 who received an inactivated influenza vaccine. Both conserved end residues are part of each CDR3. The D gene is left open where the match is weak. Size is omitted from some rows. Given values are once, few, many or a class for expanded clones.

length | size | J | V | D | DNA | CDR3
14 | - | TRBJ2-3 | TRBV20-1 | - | TGCAGTGCTAGAGATAGTAAAGGCACAGATACGCAGTATTTT | CSARDSKGTDTQYF
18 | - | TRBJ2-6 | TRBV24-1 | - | TGTGCCACCAGTGATGCCCCAGGACGAGTCTCTGGGGCCAACGTCCTGACTTTC | CATSDAPGRVSGANVLTF
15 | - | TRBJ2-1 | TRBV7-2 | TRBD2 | TGTGCCAGCAGCACCTCGGGACTAGGTAACAATGAGCAGTTCTTC | CASSTSGLGNNEQFF
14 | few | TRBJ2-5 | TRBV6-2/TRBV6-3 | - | TGTGCCAGCACTTACCCGGACAGAGTAGAGACCCAGTACTTC | CASTYPDRVETQYF
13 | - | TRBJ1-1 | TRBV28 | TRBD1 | TGTGCCAGCACTCGGGACAGGGACACTGAAGCTTTCTTT | CASTRDRDTEAFF
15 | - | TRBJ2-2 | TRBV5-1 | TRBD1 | TGCGCCAGCAGCTTGGGACAGGGTATCCCCGGGGAGCTGTTTTTT | CASSLGQGIPGELFF
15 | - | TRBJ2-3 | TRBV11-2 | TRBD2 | TGTGCCAGCAGCTTAGGTCGCGGGGGGCCACATACGCAGTATTTT | CASSLGRGGPHTQYF
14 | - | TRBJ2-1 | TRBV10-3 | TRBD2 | TGTGCCATCAAGGGACTAGCGGGAAACAATGAGCAGTTCTTC | CAIKGLAGNNEQFF
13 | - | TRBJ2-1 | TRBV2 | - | TGTGCCAGCTCCGGGACACCAGTTGGTGAGCAGTTCTTC | CASSGTPVGEQFF
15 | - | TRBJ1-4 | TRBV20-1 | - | TGCAGTGCTAGAGCTGTCTGGCCAGCGCCTGAAAAACTGTTTTTT | CSARAVWPAPEKLFF
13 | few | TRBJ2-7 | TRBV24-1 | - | TGTGCCACCAGTGATTTACCCCCCTACGAGCAGTACTTC | CATSDLPPYEQYF
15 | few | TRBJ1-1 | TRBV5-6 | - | TGTGCCAGCAGCTTGGCCCAAGGGAGGCACACTGAAGCTTTCTTT | CASSLAQGRHTEAFF
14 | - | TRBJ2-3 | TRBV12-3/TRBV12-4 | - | TGTGCCAGCAGTTATGGACGGAGCACAGATACGCAGTATTTT | CASSYGRSTDTQYF
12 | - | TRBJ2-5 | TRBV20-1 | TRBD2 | TGCAGTTATAGCGGGATACAAGAGACCCAGTACTTC | CSYSGIQETQYF
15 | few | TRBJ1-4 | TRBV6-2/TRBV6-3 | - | TGTGCCAGCAGTTACCGGCCGGGCTTCGGTGAAAAACTGTTTTTT | CASSYRPGFGEKLFF
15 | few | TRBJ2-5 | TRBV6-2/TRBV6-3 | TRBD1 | TGTGCCAGCAGTTATCCACGACAGGGGAGAGAGACCCAGTACTTC | CASSYPRQGRETQYF
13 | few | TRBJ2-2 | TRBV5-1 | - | TGCGCCAGCAGCCAGACCCCCAGGTCGGAGCTGTTTTTT | CASSQTPRSELFF
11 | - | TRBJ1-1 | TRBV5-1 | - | TGCGCCAGCAGATACGACACTGAAGCTTTCTTT | CASRYDTEAFF
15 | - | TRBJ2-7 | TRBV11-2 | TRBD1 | TGTGCCAGCAGCCGACCAGGGGACAGGGGCTACGAGCAGTACTTC | CASSRPGDRGYEQYF
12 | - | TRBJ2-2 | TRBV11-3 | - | TGTGCCAGCAGCTTGGGCCGGGGAAAGCTGTTTTTT | CASSLGRGKLFF
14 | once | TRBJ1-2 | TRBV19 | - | TGTGCCAGTAGTATCGGATTCGGTCCCTATGGCTACACCTTC | CASSIGFGPYGYTF
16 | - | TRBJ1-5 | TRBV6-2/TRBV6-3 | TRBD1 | TGTGCCAGCAGCAGTGACAGGGCCATCCGCAATCAGCCCCAGCATTTT | CASSSDRAIRNQPQHF
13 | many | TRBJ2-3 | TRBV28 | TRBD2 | TGTGCCAGCAGTTTAGCGGGAGTCAATACGCAGTATTTT | CASSLAGVNTQYF
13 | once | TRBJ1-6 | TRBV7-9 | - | TGTGCCGGTGGACAGACTAATAATTCACCCCTCCACTTT | CAGGQTNNSPLHF
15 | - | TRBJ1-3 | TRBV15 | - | TGTGCCACCAGCAGAGATTCAGGGAGTGGAAACACCATATATTTT | CATSRDSGSGNTIYF
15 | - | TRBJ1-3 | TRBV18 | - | TGTGCCAGCTCACCCAATTTCTCTGCAGGAAACACCATATATTTT | CASSPNFSAGNTIYF
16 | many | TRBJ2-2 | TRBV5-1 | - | TGCGCCAGCAGCACCGGTGCGAGCGGGTACACCGGGGAGCTGTTTTTT | CASSTGASGYTGELFF
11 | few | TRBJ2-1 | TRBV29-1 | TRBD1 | TGCAGCGTCGGGACAGGCAATGAGCAGTTCTTC | CSVGTGNEQFF
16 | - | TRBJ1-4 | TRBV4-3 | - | TGCGCCAGCAGCCAGGGGAATCCGGGGGGCGGTGAAAAACTGTTTTTT | CASSQGNPGGGEKLFF
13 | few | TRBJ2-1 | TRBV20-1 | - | TGCAGTCTCCCGTACGGGGGCTACAATGAGCAGTTCTTC | CSLPYGGYNEQFF
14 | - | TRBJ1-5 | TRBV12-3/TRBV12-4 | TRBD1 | TGTGCCAGCAGAACGGGACAGGCAAGTCAGCCCCAGCATTTT | CASRTGQASQPQHF
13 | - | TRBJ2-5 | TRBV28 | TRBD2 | TGTGCCAGCTCGAGGAGCGGGGGGGAGACCCAGTACTTC | CASSRSGGETQYF
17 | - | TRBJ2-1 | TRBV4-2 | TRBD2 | TGTGCCAGCAGCCAAGATGCTAGCGGGACAAGATACAATGAGCAGTTCTTC | CASSQDASGTRYNEQFF
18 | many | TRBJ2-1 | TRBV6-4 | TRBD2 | TGTGCCAGCAGCCCTGGACTAGCGGGCCATACCGGACTTAATGAGCAGTTCTTC | CASSPGLAGHTGLNEQFF
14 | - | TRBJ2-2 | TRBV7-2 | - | TGTGCCAGCTCAGCCCTAATAAACACCGGGGAGCTGTTTTTT | CASSALINTGELFF
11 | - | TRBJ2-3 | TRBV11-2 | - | TGTGCCAGCAGAAACACAGATACGCAGTATTTT | CASRNTDTQYF
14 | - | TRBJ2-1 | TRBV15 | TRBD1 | TGTGCCACCAGCAGAGGTGGACAGGGCCATGAGCAGTTCTTC | CATSRGGQGHEQFF
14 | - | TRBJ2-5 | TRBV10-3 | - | TGTGCCATTATGGATTCGGACAGTGGAGAGACCCAGTACTTC | CAIMDSDSGETQYF
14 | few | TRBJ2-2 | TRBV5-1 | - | TGCGCCAGCAGCTTGGATCCTGGGATCGGGGAGCTGTTTTTT | CASSLDPGIGELFF
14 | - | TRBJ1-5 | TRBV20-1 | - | TGCAGTGCTAGGAGGCGCAATAGCAATCAGCCCCAGCATTTT | CSARRRNSNQPQHF
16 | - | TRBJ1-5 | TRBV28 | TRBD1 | TGTGCCAGCAGTCTCAGACAGGGGGATAGCAATCAGCCCCAGCATTTT | CASSLRQGDSNQPQHF
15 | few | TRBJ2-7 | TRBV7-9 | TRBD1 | TGTGCCAGCAGCTGGGGCCGGGACAGGCAATACGAGCAGTACTTC | CASSWGRDRQYEQYF
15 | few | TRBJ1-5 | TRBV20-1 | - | TGCAGTGCTAGGGATCGAGGGGTATACAATCAGCCCCAGCATTTT | CSARDRGVYNQPQHF
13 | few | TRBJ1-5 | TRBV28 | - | TGTGCCATAGGGCCATTCAACAATCAGCCCCAGCATTTT | CAIGPFNNQPQHF